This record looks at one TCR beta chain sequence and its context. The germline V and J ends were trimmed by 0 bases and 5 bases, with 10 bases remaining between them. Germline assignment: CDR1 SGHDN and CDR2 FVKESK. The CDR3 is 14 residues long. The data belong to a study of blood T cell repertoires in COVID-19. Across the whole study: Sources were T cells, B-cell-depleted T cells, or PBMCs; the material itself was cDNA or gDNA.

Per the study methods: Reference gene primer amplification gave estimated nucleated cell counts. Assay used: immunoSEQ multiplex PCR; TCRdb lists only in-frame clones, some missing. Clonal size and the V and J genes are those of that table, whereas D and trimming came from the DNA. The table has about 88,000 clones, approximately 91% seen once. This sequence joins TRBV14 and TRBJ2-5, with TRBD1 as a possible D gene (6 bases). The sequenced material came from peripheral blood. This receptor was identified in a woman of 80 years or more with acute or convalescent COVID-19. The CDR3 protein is CASSQDRGSETQYF. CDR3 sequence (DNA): TGTGCCAGCAGCCAAGACAGGGGAAGTGAGACCCAGTACTTC.